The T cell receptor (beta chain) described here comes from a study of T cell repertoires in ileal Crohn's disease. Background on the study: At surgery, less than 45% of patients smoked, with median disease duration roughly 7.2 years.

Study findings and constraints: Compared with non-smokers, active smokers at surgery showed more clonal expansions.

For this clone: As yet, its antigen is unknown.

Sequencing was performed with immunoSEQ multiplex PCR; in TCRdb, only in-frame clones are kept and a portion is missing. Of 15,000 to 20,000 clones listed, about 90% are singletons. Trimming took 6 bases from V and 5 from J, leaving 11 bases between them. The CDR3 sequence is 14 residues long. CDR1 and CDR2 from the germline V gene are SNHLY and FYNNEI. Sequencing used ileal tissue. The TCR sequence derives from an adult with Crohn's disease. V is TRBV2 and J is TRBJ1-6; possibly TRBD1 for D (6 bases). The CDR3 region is CASRRGGNNSPLHF. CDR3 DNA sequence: TGTGCCAGCAGGAGGGGGGGTAATAATTCACCCCTCCACTTT.